This passage covers 8 T cell receptor beta chains from one sample sequenced in a study of blood T cell repertoires in COVID-19. Generated by immunoSEQ multiplex PCR, the TCRdb table keeps only in-frame clones and is missing some. This sample has roughly 69,000 clones, with less than 85% found just once. The sequenced sample consisted of peripheral blood. The receptor source for this set is a man aged 50-59 years with COVID-19, enrolled during active disease.

The chain joins TRBV2 to TRBJ2-5; a weak D match, TRBD2 (6 bases). Trimming stripped 2 bases from V and 9 bases from J, with 19 bases between. This CDR3 comprises 15 residues. From germline, CDR1 is SNHLY and CDR2 FYNNEI. The CDR3 reads CASSESGTGAYAQYF. CDR3 bases: TGTGCCAGCAGTGAATCTGGGACGGGAGCATATGCCCAGTACTTC.

V and J are TRBV5-8 and TRBJ1-5; a weak D match, TRBD1 (5 bases). Trimming took 0 bases from V and 6 from J, leaving 10 bases between them. Germline CDR1 SGHTS, CDR2 YDEGEE. CDR3 size: 14 residues. CDR3 in amino acids: CASSLATGSQPQHF. In nucleotides, the CDR3 is TGTGCCAGCAGCTTGGCTACAGGCAGTCAGCCCCAGCATTTT.

This clone appeared once. In DNA form, the CDR3 reads TGTGCCAGCAGCTTAGACGGGAGCAATCAGCCCCAGCATTTT. It specifies CASSLDGSNQPQHF. This chain links TRBV7-9 with TRBJ1-5, with unresolved D. Deletions cut 1 base from V and 1 base from J, with 5 bases between. This CDR3 has 14 amino acids. Germline assignment: CDR1 SEHNR and CDR2 FQNEAQ (reference sequence).

This clone was detected a few times. The rearrangement joins TRBV27 to TRBJ2-1; 8 bases align to TRBD2. The CDR3 contains 13 residues. Looked up from germline, CDR1 is MNHEY and CDR2 is SMNVEV (reference sequence). V was pared by 4 bases and J by 9 bases, with 5 bases of the junction left unmatched. The CDR3 DNA sequence: TGTGCCAGCAGTTCTTGGACTAGCTTTGAGCAGTTCTTC. Amino acid sequence: CASSSWTSFEQFF.

The V and J genes are TRBV19 and TRBJ2-7; 7 nucleotides line up with TRBD1. In germline, CDR1 is LNHDA, CDR2 SQIVND (reference sequence). Trimming removed 8 bases from V and 7 bases from J; junction bases left unmatched: 11. The CDR3 length is 13 residues. CDR3 coding DNA: TGTGCCAGTCGTACGACAGGGACGTATGAGCAGTACTTC. It encodes CASRTTGTYEQYF.

The chain couples TRBV5-6 to TRBJ1-5; D ambiguous. V was trimmed by 4 bases and J by 1 base, leaving 12 bases between them. The CDR3 sequence is 15 residues long. Germline lookup yields CDR1 SGHDT and CDR2 YYEEEE. As DNA, the CDR3 is TGTGCCAGCAGCCTTGGGCCATTGAGCAATCAGCCCCAGCATTTT. This translates into CASSLGPLSNQPQHF.

The chain combines TRBV7-3 with TRBJ2-3; the match to TRBD1 covers 8 bases. The CDR3 consists of 13 residues. The trim removed 6 bases at V and 6 bases at J, leaving 5 bases unmatched. Germline V gene data show CDR1 as SGHTA and CDR2 as FQGTGA. In nucleotides, the CDR3 is TGTGCCAGCAGGAGGACAGGGAAGGATACGCAGTATTTT. Its protein product is CASRRTGKDTQYF.

This clone was found once. The chain combines TRBV5-1 with TRBJ1-1, with a possible D match to TRBD1 (6 bases). V was clipped by 1 base and J by 4 bases, with 11 bases between them. Germline assignment: CDR1 SGHRS and CDR2 YFSETQ. The CDR3 contains 14 residues. The CDR3 loop reads CASSLSQGSTEAFF. As DNA, the CDR3 is TGCGCCAGCAGCTTGTCTCAGGGGAGCACTGAAGCTTTCTTT.